This T cell receptor (beta chain) was found in a study of identical twins. The CDR3 contains 17 residues. From germline, CDR1 is MDHEN and CDR2 SYDVKM. V shed 3 bases and J 0 bases; nucleotides not matched to a gene: 2. Study-wide results and limits: Out-of-frame alpha sequences shared by twins were enriched for low generation probability. Excess sharing by twins proved weaker in beta out-of-frame sequences.

cDNA carried unique molecular identifiers, and a universal primer site was added by template switching. TCRdb redid the calling of the 5' RACE reads with MiXCR, one entry per CDR3 protein. This sample has about 490,000 distinct CDR3 sequences, with over 12% found just once. With respect to this clonotype: Antigen: not known.

This sample also belongs to another study, concerning yellow fever vaccine responses in identical twins.

The chain is built from TRBV28 and TRBJ2-6; TRBD2 agrees at 10 bases. The clonotype originates from a woman under 30 in good health. Sequenced: CD4+ T cells sorted from blood. The chain's CDR3 is CASSLGTSDSGANVLTF. The CDR3 nucleotides are TGTGCCAGCAGTTTGGGGACTAGCGACTCTGGGGCCAACGTCCTGACTTTC. Full variable domain (outside the CDR3, taken from reference TRBV28 and TRBJ2-6): DVKVTQSSRYLVKRTGEKVFLECVQDMDHENMFWYRQDPGLGLRLIYFSYDVKMKEKGDIPEGYSVSREKKERFSLILESASTNQTSMYLCASSLGTSDSGANVLTFGAGSRLTVL.